Here is one T cell receptor (beta chain) with its context. The antigen is undetermined. PCR was performed using 60 Vbeta and 13 Jbeta primers. In the original workflow: About 9.9 million shared chains were among around 80 million unique TCR beta chains counted in a later analysis. Here immunoSEQ multiplex PCR was the method, and the copy in TCRdb shows in-frame clones only, minus some. V and J calls and clone size are copied from that table; D and trimming were computed from the DNA. The sample includes 60,000 to 70,000 clones. This CDR3 contains 16 residues. With 1 base removed from V and 6 bases from J, the gap between germline ends came to 15 bases. The germline CDR1 and CDR2 sequences are LNHDA and SQIVND (reference sequence). It was healthy bone marrow donors who served as donors. This record comes from a study of cytomegalovirus exposure and HLA in healthy donors. Study-wide results and limits: Cytomegalovirus-associated status was assigned to around 160 TCR beta chains. Later genetic work tied a missense DCLRE1C variant to beta-chain V and J trimming.

Sequencing input: PBMCs. The chain employs TRBV19 and TRBJ1-4; no firm D call. This clonotype originated in a boy aged 10-17 years in good health and CMV-seronegative. CDR3 sequence (DNA): TGTGCCAGTAGTATAGCGCCGGGAGCCTTTTATGAAAAACTGTTTTTT. It specifies CASSIAPGAFYEKLFF.